Presented here are 26 T cell receptor beta chains from one specimen sequenced in a study of shared T cell receptors in the human thymus (dated by TCRdb to the early 2020s). Library construction relied on the immunoSEQ multiplex PCR assay. TCRdb re-hosts the immuneACCESS table, in-frame sequences only. Its copies lack some clones; in the studies checked, an unresolved V gene accounts for under half of them, and the cause for the rest is not known. The sample yields some 700,000 clones; approximately 83% were counted once. Over 0.008% of the sample comes from the top ten. The sample was also linked to a second study, of human thymus T cells.

Source material: thymocytes. These TCRs come from a girl in the first two years of life with a congenital heart defect. Donor details come from another sample of the same person, matched by shared clones.

This clone turned up a few times. Within the sample, other DNA sequences also encode this same CDR3. This sequence joins TRBV6-5 and TRBJ1-1, with D possibly being TRBD1 (6 bases). V was pared by 9 bases and J by 0 bases, with 8 bases between. This CDR3 is 12 amino acids long. Germline V CDR1 and CDR2: MNHEY, SVGAGI. CDR3 loop: CASAGVNTEAFF. Written as DNA, the CDR3 is TGTGCCAGTGCAGGGGTGAACACTGAAGCTTTCTTT.

On this clone itself: One junction end disagrees with the germline gene, perhaps due to a read error. The chain links TRBV7-7 to TRBJ2-1; TRBD1 matches at 9 bases. This CDR3 contains 14 residues. The germline V gene has CDR1 SSHAT and CDR2 FNYEAQ (reference sequence). The CDR3 is CASSSGTGLNEQFF. Here the CDR3 DNA reads TGTGCTAGCAGCTCCGGGACAGGGCTCAATGAGCAGTTCTTC.

This chain uses TRBV6-5 with TRBJ1-5, with 9 bases fitting TRBD1. CDR3 length equals 15 residues. Germline trimming cut 5 bases from V and 5 bases from J; bases unmatched to any gene: 7. Germline V lookup: CDR1 MNHEY, CDR2 SVGAGI. This chain's CDR3 is CASSNGQGYDQPQHF. The CDR3 DNA is TGTGCCAGCAGTAACGGACAGGGGTACGATCAGCCCCAGCATTTT.

The CDR3: CASSPPANRDRWEDEQFF. The CDR3 bases are TGTGCCAGCTCACCACCGGCAAACCGGGACAGGTGGGAGGATGAGCAGTTCTTC. The V and J genes are TRBV18 and TRBJ2-1; 8 bases agree with TRBD1. CDR1 KGHSH and CDR2 LQKENI come from the germline V gene. With V trimmed by 0 bases and J by 8 bases, 15 bases remained unmatched. The CDR3 spans 18 residues.

This chain uses TRBV25-1 with TRBJ2-7, with 8 bases lining up with TRBD1. CDR3 length equals 17 residues. CDR1 and CDR2 from the germline V gene are MGHDK and SYGVNS. J was trimmed by 6 bases and V by 8 bases; bases with no gene match: 21. CDR3 bases: TGTGCCAGCCTCTCTTCCATATCACAGGGGGAGTATAGCGAGCAGTACTTC. Translating gives CASLSSISQGEYSEQYF.

The rearrangement joins TRBV29-1 to TRBJ2-5; weak D call: TRBD2 (7 bases). From germline, CDR1 is SQVTM and CDR2 ANQGSEA. CDR3 length: 14 residues. Trimming took off 3 bases at V and 5 bases at J, with 16 bases between the two ends. The CDR3 region has the DNA TGCAGCGTTGAGGGGGGGGCGCGATCGGAGACCCAGTACTTC. Translating gives CSVEGGARSETQYF.

This sequence joins TRBV6-1 and TRBJ1-1; D uncertain. Germline V lookup: CDR1 MNHNS, CDR2 SASEGT. Trimming took off 6 bases at V and 3 bases at J, with 14 bases between the two ends. The CDR3 extends over 14 amino acids. CDR3 bases: TGTGCCAGCAGGACCGGCGGAGCAGACACTGAAGCTTTCTTT. The encoded protein is CASRTGGADTEAFF.

The chain is built from TRBV7-9 and TRBJ2-7, with TRBD2 matching over 9 bases. Germline V gene sequence: CDR1 SEHNR, CDR2 FQNEAQ (reference sequence). V gave up 3 bases and J gave up 5 bases; unmatched junction bases: 2. The CDR3 runs to 13 residues. This chain's CDR3 is CASSLTSGNEQYF. For the CDR3, the DNA is TGTGCCAGCAGCTTGACTAGCGGCAACGAGCAGTACTTC.

The chain combines TRBV10-2 with TRBJ2-3; the match to TRBD2 covers 9 bases. The CDR3 covers 13 residues. V shed 11 bases, J shed 4 bases, and the junction held 7 bases outside the gene matches. The germline V gene has CDR1 WSHSY and CDR2 SAAADI. Here the CDR3 DNA reads TGCGCCGGGGCGGGGGGGGCCGCAGATACGCAGTATTTT. This encodes CAGAGGAADTQYF.

The gene calls are TRBV12-5 and TRBJ2-1; D remains ambiguous. V was shortened by 6 bases and J by 4 bases, with 16 bases between the two germline ends. The CDR3 sequence is 15 residues long. Germline V gene data show CDR1 as LGHNT and CDR2 as FRNRAP. The chain's CDR3 is CASGTDSVVYNEQFF. DNA for the CDR3: TGTGCTAGTGGGACTGACTCGGTCGTATACAATGAGCAGTTCTTC.

The gene calls are TRBV28 and TRBJ1-2; the D gene is possibly TRBD1 (6 bases). Trimming took 7 bases from V and 4 from J, leaving 10 bases between them. CDR3 size: 12 residues. Germline lookup yields CDR1 MDHEN and CDR2 SYDVKM. CDR3 protein: CASTLGGYGYTF. DNA for the CDR3: TGTGCCAGCACCCTAGGGGGCTATGGCTACACCTTC.

This sequence joins TRBV12-5 and TRBJ1-5, with 9 bases that match TRBD1. The CDR3 spans 15 residues. With 1 base clipped from V and 4 bases from J, the junction kept 2 bases outside the gene matches. The germline gives CDR1 LGHNT, CDR2 FRNRAP. The CDR3, as DNA: TGTGCTAGTGGTTTGGAGGGACAGGGAAATCAGCCCCAGCATTTT. It codes for CASGLEGQGNQPQHF.

The chain employs TRBV6-1 and TRBJ2-5; D perhaps matches TRBD2 (6 bases). Germline lookup yields CDR1 MNHNS and CDR2 SASEGT. The CDR3 totals 15 residues. CDR3 in amino acids: CASAPPGLGQETQYF. The CDR3 bases are TGTGCAAGCGCACCGCCGGGACTTGGGCAAGAGACCCAGTACTTC.

V is TRBV2 and J is TRBJ2-7; D remains unclear. The CDR3 consists of 12 residues. In germline, CDR1 is SNHLY, CDR2 FYNNEI. The V end lost 9 bases, the J end lost 2 bases, and 11 bases lay between the germline ends. For the CDR3, the DNA is TGTGCCAGTACAGCCATTACCTACGAGCAGTACTTC. Translated, it gives CASTAITYEQYF.

The chain has TRBV6-6 and TRBJ1-5; possibly TRBD1 for D (6 bases). Trimming cost V 4 bases and J 7 bases, with 14 bases left between them. The CDR3 consists of 14 residues. Germline assignment: CDR1 MNHNY and CDR2 SVGAGI (reference sequence). CDR3 in DNA: TGTGCCAGCAGTTCGGGACACCGTTTACAGCCCCAGCATTTT. This translates into CASSSGHRLQPQHF.

The V gene is TRBV9, the J gene TRBJ1-3; 8 bases match TRBD1. Germline CDR1 reads SGDLS; CDR2 reads YYNGEE. CDR3 length equals 18 residues. The V gene end was trimmed by 2 bases and the J gene end by 3 bases; junction bases not matched to a gene: 13. CDR3 region: CASSVGQDRLRDGNTIYF. Here the CDR3 DNA reads TGTGCCAGCAGCGTGGGACAGGACCGGTTAAGGGATGGAAACACCATATATTTT.

The V call is TRBV9, the J call TRBJ2-7; 7 nucleotides align to TRBD2. The CDR3 extends over 14 amino acids. V shed 4 bases, J shed 0 bases, and the junction held 4 bases outside the gene matches. Germline CDR1 is SGDLS and CDR2 is YYNGEE. CDR3 loop: CASSKREYSYEQYF. The CDR3 DNA sequence: TGTGCCAGCAGCAAGCGGGAATACTCCTACGAGCAGTACTTC.

The genes are TRBV15 and TRBJ1-6; the match to TRBD1 covers 12 bases. This CDR3 is built from 18 residues. Trimming at V came to 3 bases and at J to 10 bases, leaving 13 bases not matched to a gene. CDR1 is LNHNV and CDR2 is YYDKDF in the germline V gene (reference sequence). CDR3 protein: CATSSAKWPGQGASPLHF. For the CDR3, the DNA is TGTGCCACCAGCAGCGCGAAGTGGCCGGGACAGGGGGCATCACCCCTCCACTTT.

This chain joins TRBV5-4 and TRBJ2-5, with D possibly matching TRBD2 (5 bases). The CDR3 sequence is 15 residues long. From germline, CDR1 is SGHNT and CDR2 YYREEE (reference sequence). V dropped 0 bases and J dropped 7 bases, with 16 bases sitting between them. CDR3 sequence reads: CASSLAQEKEGTQYF. The CDR3 coding sequence is TGTGCCAGCAGCTTGGCCCAGGAGAAAGAGGGGACCCAGTACTTC. The whole variable domain, remainder taken from reference TRBV5-4 and TRBJ2-5, is ETGVTQSPTHLIKTRGQQVTLRCSSQSGHNTVSWYQQALGQGPQFIFQYYREEENGRGNFPPRFSGLQFPNYSSELNVNALELDDSALYLCASSLAQEKEGTQYFGPGTRLLVL.

The V call is TRBV10-2, the J call TRBJ1-2, with TRBD1 identical over 9 bases. The CDR3 is 14 residues long. The ends lost 7 bases at V and 8 bases at J; junction bases unmatched: 11. CDR1 and CDR2 from the germline V gene are WSHSY and SAAADI. CDR3 nucleotides: TGCGCCAGCAAATCGAACCACAGGGGGCCGGGCTACACCTTC. It specifies CASKSNHRGPGYTF.

The chain combines TRBV10-3 with TRBJ1-5; maybe TRBD1 (5 bases). The germline V gene encodes CDR1 ENHRY and CDR2 SYGVKD. CDR3 length: 14 residues. Trimming took off 9 bases at V and 0 bases at J, with 12 bases between the two ends. CDR3 region: CAIADSDSNQPQHF. The CDR3 DNA sequence: TGTGCCATAGCCGACAGTGATAGCAATCAGCCCCAGCATTTT.

This clone has more than one count but fewer than ten. V gene TRBV6-1 combines with J gene TRBJ1-1, with D perhaps matching TRBD1 (5 bases). CDR3 size: 14 residues. The germline V and J ends were trimmed by 2 bases and 11 bases, with 18 bases remaining between them. Germline-derived CDR1 and CDR2 are MNHNS and SASEGT. Here the CDR3 reads CASSERGDCRGAFF. The CDR3, as DNA: TGTGCCAGCAGTGAAAGGGGAGACTGTCGGGGGGCTTTCTTT.

CDR3 coding DNA: TGTGCCAGCAGTGAGAACGACAGTATCGGCTACGAGCAGTACTTC. Protein product: CASSENDSIGYEQYF. This rearrangement joins TRBV6-1 to TRBJ2-7, with D possibly matching TRBD1 (5 bases). This CDR3 has 15 amino acids. Per germline, CDR1 MNHNS and CDR2 SASEGT. V was cut by 3 bases and J by 3 bases, with 15 bases left in between.

This clone came up a few times. The DNA of the CDR3 is TGTGCCAGCAGCGTAGGGGCACAGGGCCCAGGCTATGGCTACACCTTC. It encodes CASSVGAQGPGYGYTF. This chain joins TRBV9 and TRBJ1-2, with a tentative D call TRBD1 (6 bases). This CDR3 is built from 16 residues. CDR1 and CDR2 (germline): SGDLS, YYNGEE. V gave up 0 bases and J gave up 4 bases, with 16 bases separating them.

J is TRBJ1-2 and V is TRBV7-8; 9 positions match TRBD1. The V gene end was trimmed by 5 bases and the J gene end by 7 bases; junction bases not matched to a gene: 14. The CDR3 consists of 16 residues. CDR1 and CDR2 (germline): SGHVS, FQNEAQ. In nucleotides, the CDR3 is TGTGCCAGCAGCACAAAAGTACCGGGACAGGGAAGTGGCTACACCTTC. Translation gives CASSTKVPGQGSGYTF.

V and J are TRBV29-1 and TRBJ2-7, with TRBD2 matching 7 bases. The J segment lost 7 bases and the V segment lost 3 bases, leaving 9 bases of the junction unmatched. This CDR3 has 13 amino acids. The germline gives CDR1 SQVTM, CDR2 ANQGSEA. The CDR3 region is CSVEAGVCCEQYF. CDR3 bases: TGCAGCGTTGAGGCGGGGGTCTGTTGTGAGCAGTACTTC.